Listed below are T cell receptor beta chains from one sample, sequenced in a study of cytomegalovirus exposure and HLA in healthy donors. Generated by immunoSEQ multiplex PCR, the TCRdb table keeps only in-frame clones and is missing some. The sample records nearly 110,000 clones, more than 65% being singletons. Sequences were obtained from PBMCs. Source of these receptors: a boy between 10 and 17 years old in good health and CMV-seronegative. The CDR3 runs from the conserved cysteine through the conserved F or W. The D gene is left open where the match is weak. Not every row has a clone size; where given, it reads once, few, many or a size class.

>NA|NA|TRBJ1-4|TRBV11-2
CASSLGGGWRTNEKLFF
TGTGCCAGCAGCTTAGGGGGAGGGTGGAGAACTAATGAAAAACTGTTTTTT
>NA|NA|TRBJ2-2|TRBV15
CATSRDVTNTGELFF
TGTGCCACCAGCAGAGATGTCACGAACACCGGGGAGCTGTTTTTT
>NA|NA|TRBJ2-2|TRBV30
CACRTGTLNTGELFF
TGTGCCTGCCGTACCGGGACATTGAACACCGGGGAGCTGTTTTTT
>NA|NA|TRBJ1-6|TRBV5-1
CASTGTGVSYNSPLHF
TGCGCCAGCACCGGCACAGGAGTCTCCTATAATTCACCCCTCCACTTT
>NA|NA|TRBJ2-7|TRBV10-3
CAISDVEGRSSEQYF
TGTGCCATCAGTGATGTAGAGGGCAGATCCTCCGAGCAGTACTTC
>NA|TRBD1|TRBJ1-1|TRBV19
CASSTLDRANTEAFF
TGTGCCAGTAGTACCTTGGACAGGGCGAACACTGAAGCTTTCTTT
>NA|TRBD2|TRBJ2-7|TRBV6-6
CASSYRTSGSYEQYF
TGTGCCAGCAGTTACCGGACTAGCGGCTCCTACGAGCAGTACTTC
>NA|NA|TRBJ1-1|TRBV5-1
CASNIARAGLNTEAFF
TGCGCCAGCAACATCGCGAGGGCAGGTCTGAACACTGAAGCTTTCTTT
>few|NA|TRBJ2-2|TRBV6-9
CASSYAFLVREYTGELFF
TGTGCCAGCAGTTACGCCTTTTTGGTACGGGAGTACACCGGGGAGCTGTTTTTT
>NA|NA|TRBJ1-2|TRBV6-6
CASSPAGGGSYGYTF
TGTGCCAGCAGTCCCGCGGGAGGCGGAAGCTATGGCTACACCTTC
>NA|TRBD1|TRBJ1-1|TRBV28
CASSSPGGMNTEAFF
TGTGCCAGCAGTTCCCCAGGGGGGATGAACACTGAAGCTTTCTTT
>few|TRBD1|TRBJ2-1|TRBV11-3
CASSSGQLGFNEQFF
TGTGCCAGCAGCTCGGGACAGCTGGGCTTCAATGAGCAGTTCTTC
>few|TRBD1|TRBJ1-1|TRBV28
CASRPGGTGDTEAFF
TGTGCCAGCAGGCCCGGGGGGACAGGGGACACTGAAGCTTTCTTT
>NA|TRBD1|TRBJ1-2|TRBV4-1
CASSQTGAARNYGYTF
TGCGCCAGCAGCCAAACAGGGGCCGCGAGAAACTATGGCTACACCTTC
>NA|NA|TRBJ2-2|TRBV11-2
CASSRTVTGELFF
TGTGCCAGCAGCCGGACAGTTACCGGGGAGCTGTTTTTT
>NA|NA|TRBJ1-5|TRBV6-6
CASSQTSVTPQHF
TGTGCCAGCAGTCAGACCAGCGTTACGCCCCAGCATTTT
>NA|TRBD1|TRBJ1-1|TRBV4-1
CASSQDKGAGETEAFF
TGCGCCAGCAGCCAAGACAAGGGGGCAGGAGAAACTGAAGCTTTCTTT